This T cell receptor (beta chain) appears in the sequencing data of a study of OX40 agonist ivuxolimab in advanced cancers. Study-wide context: Treatment received earlier with anti-PD-1, anti-PD-L1 or anti-CTLA-4 agents was allowed, and under 50% had some.

The repertoire was sequenced with immunoSEQ multiplex PCR; TCRdb's copy has only in-frame clones and lacks some. The table records about 82,000 clones, roughly 89% of them present only once. Baseline was the first blood sampling point, followed by cycle 4 day 1 and cycle 7 day 1. This CDR3 contains 14 residues. CDR1 is ENHRY, CDR2 SYGVKD, per germline. Trimming left V 7 bases short and J 6 bases short, with 18 bases between. The V and J genes are TRBV10-3 and TRBJ1-1; D remains unclear. Source: CD4+ or CD8+ T cells sorted from blood, taken in a trial of the OX40 agonist ivuxolimab. The sequence derives from an adult with an advanced solid tumor such as melanoma, head and neck, liver or kidney cancer. This chain's CDR3 is CAITLDAGMAEAFF. In DNA, the CDR3 is TGTGCCATCACTCTGGACGCCGGGATGGCTGAAGCTTTCTTT.